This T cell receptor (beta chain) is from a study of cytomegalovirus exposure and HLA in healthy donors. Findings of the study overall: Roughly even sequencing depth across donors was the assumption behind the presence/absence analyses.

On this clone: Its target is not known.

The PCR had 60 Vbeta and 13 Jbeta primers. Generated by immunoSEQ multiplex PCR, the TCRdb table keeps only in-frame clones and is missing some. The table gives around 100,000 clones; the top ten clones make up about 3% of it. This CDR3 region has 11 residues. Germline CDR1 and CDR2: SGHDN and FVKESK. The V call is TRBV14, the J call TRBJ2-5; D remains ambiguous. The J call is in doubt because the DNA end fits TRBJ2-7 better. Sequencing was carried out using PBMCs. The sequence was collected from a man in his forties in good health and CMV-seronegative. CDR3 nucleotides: TGTGCCAGCAGCCAAGATGCCGAGCAGTACTTC. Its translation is CASSQDAEQYF.